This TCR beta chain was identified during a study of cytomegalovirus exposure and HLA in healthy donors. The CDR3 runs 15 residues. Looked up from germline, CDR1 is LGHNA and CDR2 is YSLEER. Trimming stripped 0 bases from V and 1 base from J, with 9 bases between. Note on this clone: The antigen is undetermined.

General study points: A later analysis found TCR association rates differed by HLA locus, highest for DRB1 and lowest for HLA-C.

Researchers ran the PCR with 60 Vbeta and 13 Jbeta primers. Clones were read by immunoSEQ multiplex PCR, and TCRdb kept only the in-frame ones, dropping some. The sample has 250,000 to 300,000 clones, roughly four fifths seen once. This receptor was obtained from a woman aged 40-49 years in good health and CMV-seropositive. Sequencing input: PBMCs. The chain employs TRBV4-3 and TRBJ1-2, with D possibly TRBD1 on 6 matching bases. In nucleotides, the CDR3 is TGCGCCAGCAGCCAAGATTGGACAGATAACTATGGCTACACCTTC. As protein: CASSQDWTDNYGYTF.